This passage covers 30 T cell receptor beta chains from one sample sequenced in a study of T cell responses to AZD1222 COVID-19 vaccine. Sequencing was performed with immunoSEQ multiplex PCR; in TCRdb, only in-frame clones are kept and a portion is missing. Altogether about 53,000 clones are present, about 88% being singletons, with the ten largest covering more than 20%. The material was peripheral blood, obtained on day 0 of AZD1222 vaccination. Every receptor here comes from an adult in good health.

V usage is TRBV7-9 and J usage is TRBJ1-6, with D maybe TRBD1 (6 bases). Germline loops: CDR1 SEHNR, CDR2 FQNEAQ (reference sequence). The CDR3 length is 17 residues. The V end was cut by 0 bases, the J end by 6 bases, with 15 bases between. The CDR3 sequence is CASSLADMGAANSPLHF. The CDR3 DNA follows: TGTGCCAGCAGCTTAGCGGACATGGGGGCTGCTAATTCACCCCTCCACTTT.

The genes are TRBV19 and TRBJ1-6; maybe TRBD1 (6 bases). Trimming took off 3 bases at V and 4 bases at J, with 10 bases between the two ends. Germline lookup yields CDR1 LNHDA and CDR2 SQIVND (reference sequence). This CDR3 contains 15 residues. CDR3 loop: CASSIKGGYNSPLHF. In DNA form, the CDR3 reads TGTGCCAGTAGTATTAAGGGGGGATATAATTCACCCCTCCACTTT.

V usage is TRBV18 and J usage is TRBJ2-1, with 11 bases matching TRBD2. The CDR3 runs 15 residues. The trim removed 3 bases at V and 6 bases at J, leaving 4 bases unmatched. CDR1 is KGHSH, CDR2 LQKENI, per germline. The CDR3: CASSPLTSGINEQFF. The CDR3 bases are TGTGCCAGCTCACCCCTGACTAGCGGGATCAATGAGCAGTTCTTC.

This CDR3 reads CASVGRGNNQPQHF. CDR3 bases: TGTGCCAGCGTGGGCAGGGGGAACAATCAGCCCCAGCATTTT. The chain is built from TRBV6-5 and TRBJ1-5, with TRBD1 matching 7 bases. In germline, CDR1 is MNHEY, CDR2 SVGAGI. This CDR3 has 14 residues. V gave up 8 bases and J gave up 3 bases; unmatched junction bases: 7.

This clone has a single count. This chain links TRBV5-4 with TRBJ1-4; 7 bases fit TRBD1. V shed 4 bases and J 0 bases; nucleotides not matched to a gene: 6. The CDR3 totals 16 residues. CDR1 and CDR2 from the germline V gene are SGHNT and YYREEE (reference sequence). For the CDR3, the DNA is TGTGCCAGCAGCCAGGGGGGACTTGCAACTAATGAAAAACTGTTTTTT. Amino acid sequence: CASSQGGLATNEKLFF.

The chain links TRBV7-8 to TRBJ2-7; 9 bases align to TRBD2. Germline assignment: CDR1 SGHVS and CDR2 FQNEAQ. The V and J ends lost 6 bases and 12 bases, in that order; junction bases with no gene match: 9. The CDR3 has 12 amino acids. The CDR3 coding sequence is TGTGCCAGCAGTTTTAGCGGGAGTTATCTGTACTTC. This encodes CASSFSGSYLYF.

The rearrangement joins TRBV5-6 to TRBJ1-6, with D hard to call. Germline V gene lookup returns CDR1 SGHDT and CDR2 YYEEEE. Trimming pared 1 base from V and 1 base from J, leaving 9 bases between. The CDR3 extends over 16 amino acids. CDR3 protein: CASSLLGVSYNSPLHF. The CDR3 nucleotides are TGTGCCAGCAGCTTGTTAGGCGTGTCCTATAATTCACCCCTCCACTTT.

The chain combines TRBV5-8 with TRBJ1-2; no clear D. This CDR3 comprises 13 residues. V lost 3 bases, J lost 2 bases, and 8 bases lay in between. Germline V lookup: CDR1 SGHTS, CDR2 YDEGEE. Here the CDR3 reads CASSSFTNYGYTF. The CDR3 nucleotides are TGTGCCAGCAGCTCGTTCACCAACTATGGCTACACCTTC.

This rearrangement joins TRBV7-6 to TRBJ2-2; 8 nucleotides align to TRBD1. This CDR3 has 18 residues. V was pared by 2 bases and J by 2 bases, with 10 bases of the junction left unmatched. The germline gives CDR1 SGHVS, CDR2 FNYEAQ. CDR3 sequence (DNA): TGTGCCAGCAGCTTAATAGGCAGGGGGCCGTTAAACACCGGGGAGCTGTTTTTT. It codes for CASSLIGRGPLNTGELFF. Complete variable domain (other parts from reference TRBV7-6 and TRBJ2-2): GAGVSQSPRYKVTKRGQDVALRCDPISGHVSLYWYRQALGQGPEFLTYFNYEAQQDKSGLPNDRFSAERPEGSISTLTIQRTEQRDSAMYRCASSLIGRGPLNTGELFFGEGSRLTVL.

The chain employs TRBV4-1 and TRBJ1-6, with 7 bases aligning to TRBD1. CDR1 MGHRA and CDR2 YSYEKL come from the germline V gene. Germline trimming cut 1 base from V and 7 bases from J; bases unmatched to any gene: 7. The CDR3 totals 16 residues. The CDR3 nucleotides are TGCGCCAGCAGCCAAGTCCAGGGGGTTAGAAATTCACCCCTCCACTTT. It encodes CASSQVQGVRNSPLHF.

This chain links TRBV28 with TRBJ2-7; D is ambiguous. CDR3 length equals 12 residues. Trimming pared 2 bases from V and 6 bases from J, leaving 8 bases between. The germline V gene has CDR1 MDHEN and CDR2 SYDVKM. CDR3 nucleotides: TGTGCCAGCAGTTTAGAGAGTTCCGAGCAGTACTTC. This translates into CASSLESSEQYF.

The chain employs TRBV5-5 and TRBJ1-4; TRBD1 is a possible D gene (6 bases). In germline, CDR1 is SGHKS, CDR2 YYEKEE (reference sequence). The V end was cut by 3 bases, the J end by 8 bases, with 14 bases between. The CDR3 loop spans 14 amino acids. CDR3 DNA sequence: TGTGCCAGCAGCTCGATCAGGGGAAGCGAAAAACTGTTTTTT. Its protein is CASSSIRGSEKLFF. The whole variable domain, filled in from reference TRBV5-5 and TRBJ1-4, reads DAGVTQSPTHLIKTRGQQVTLRCSPISGHKSVSWYQQVLGQGPQFIFQYYEKEERGRGNFPDRFSARQFPNYSSELNVNALLLGDSALYLCASSSIRGSEKLFFGSGTQLSVL.

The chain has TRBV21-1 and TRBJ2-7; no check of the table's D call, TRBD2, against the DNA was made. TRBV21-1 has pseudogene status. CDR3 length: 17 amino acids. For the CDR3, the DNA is TGTGCCAGCAGCAAAGCCTCCCATAGCGGGGGTCCCTACGAGCAGTACTTC. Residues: CASSKASHSGGPYEQYF.

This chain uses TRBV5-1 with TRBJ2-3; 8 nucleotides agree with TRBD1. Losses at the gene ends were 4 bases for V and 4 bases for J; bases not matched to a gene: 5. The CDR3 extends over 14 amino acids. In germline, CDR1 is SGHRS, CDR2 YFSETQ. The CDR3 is CASSMDREADTQYF. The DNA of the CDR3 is TGCGCCAGCAGCATGGACAGGGAGGCAGATACGCAGTATTTT. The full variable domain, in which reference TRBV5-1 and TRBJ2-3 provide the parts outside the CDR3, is KAGVTQTPRYLIKTRGQQVTLSCSPISGHRSVSWYQQTPGQGLQFLFEYFSETQRNKGNFPGRFSGRQFSNSRSEMNVSTLELGDSALYLCASSMDREADTQYFGPGTRLTVL.

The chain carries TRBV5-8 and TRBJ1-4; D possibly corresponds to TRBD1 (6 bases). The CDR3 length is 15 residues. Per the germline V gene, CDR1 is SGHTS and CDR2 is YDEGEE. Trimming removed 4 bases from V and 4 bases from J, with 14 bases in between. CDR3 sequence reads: CASSGGQHGNEKLFF. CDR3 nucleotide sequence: TGTGCCAGCAGCGGCGGACAGCATGGTAATGAAAAACTGTTTTTT.

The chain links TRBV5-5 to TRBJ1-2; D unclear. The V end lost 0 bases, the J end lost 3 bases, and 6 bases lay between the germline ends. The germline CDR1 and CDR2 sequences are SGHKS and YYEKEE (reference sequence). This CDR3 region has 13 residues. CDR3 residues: CASSLDSYYGYTF. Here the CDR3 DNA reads TGTGCCAGCAGCTTGGACAGTTACTATGGCTACACCTTC.

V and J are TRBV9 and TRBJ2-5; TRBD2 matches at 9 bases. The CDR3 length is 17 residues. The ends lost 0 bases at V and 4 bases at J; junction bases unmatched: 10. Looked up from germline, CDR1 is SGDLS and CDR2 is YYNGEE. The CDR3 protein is CASSVGVSGRLGETQYF. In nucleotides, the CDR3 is TGTGCCAGCAGCGTAGGGGTTAGCGGGAGACTAGGAGAGACCCAGTACTTC.

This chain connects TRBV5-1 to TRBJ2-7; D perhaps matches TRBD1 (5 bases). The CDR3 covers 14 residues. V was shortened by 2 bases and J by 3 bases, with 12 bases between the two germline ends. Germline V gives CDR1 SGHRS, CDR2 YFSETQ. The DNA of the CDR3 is TGCGCCAGCAGCTTTGCAGGGTCCCACTACGAGCAGTACTTC. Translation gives CASSFAGSHYEQYF.

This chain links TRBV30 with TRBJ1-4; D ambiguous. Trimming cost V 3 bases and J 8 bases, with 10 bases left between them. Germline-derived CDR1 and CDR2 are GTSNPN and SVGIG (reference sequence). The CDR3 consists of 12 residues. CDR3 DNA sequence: TGTGCCTGGAGCAGATCGGGGGAAAAACTGTTTTTT. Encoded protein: CAWSRSGEKLFF.

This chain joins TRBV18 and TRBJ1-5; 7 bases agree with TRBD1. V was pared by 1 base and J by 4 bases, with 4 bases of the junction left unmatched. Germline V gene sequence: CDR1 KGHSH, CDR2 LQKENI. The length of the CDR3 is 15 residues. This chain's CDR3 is CASSPLGQTNQPQHF. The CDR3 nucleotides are TGTGCCAGCTCACCACTGGGACAGACAAATCAGCCCCAGCATTTT.

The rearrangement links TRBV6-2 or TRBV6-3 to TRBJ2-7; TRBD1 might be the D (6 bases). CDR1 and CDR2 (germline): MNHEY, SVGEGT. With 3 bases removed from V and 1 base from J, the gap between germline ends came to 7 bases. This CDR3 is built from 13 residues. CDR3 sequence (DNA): TGTGCCAGCAGTTATGGACAGTCCTACGAGCAGTACTTC. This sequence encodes CASSYGQSYEQYF.

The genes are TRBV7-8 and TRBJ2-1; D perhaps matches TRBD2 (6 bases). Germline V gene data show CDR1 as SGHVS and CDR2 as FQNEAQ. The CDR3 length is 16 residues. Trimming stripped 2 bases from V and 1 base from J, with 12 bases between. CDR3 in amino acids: CASSLTRDSSYNEQFF. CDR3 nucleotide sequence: TGTGCCAGCAGCTTAACCCGGGACTCGTCCTACAATGAGCAGTTCTTC.

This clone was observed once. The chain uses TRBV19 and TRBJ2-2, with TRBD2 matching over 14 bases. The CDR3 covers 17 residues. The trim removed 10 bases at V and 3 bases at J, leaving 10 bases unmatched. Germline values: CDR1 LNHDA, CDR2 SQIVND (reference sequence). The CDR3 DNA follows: TGTGCCACCCAGGAGGGGACTAGCGGGAGAGACACCGGGGAGCTGTTTTTT. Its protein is CATQEGTSGRDTGELFF.

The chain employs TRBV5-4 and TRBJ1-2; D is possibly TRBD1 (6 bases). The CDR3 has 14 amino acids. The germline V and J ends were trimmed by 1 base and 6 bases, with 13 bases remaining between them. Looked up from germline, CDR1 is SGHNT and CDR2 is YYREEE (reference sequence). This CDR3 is CASSLYGGHDGYTF. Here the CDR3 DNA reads TGTGCCAGCAGCTTGTACGGGGGGCATGATGGCTACACCTTC.

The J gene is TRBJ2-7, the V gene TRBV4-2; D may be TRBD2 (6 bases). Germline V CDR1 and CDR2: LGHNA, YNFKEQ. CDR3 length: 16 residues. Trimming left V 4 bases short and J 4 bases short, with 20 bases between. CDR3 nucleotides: TGTGCCAGCAGCCTCAACCCGGCTAGCGACCAATACGAGCAGTACTTC. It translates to CASSLNPASDQYEQYF.

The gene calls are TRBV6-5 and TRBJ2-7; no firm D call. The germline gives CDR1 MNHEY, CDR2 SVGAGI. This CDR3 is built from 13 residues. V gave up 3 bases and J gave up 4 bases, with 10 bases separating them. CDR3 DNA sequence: TGTGCCAGCAGTTATCAACGGCATTACGAGCAGTACTTC. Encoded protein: CASSYQRHYEQYF.

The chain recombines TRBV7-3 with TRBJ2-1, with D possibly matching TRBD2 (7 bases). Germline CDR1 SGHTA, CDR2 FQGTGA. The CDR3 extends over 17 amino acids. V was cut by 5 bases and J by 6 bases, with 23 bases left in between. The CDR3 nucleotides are TGTGCCAGCAGCCCCCGGGTTGGAGGGGGAGGGGGCAATGAGCAGTTCTTC. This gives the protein CASSPRVGGGGGNEQFF.

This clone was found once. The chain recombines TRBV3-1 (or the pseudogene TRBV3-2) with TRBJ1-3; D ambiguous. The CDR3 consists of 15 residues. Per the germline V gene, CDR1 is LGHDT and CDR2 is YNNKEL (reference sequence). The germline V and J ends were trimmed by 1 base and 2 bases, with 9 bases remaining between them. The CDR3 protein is CASSQGPGAGNTIYF. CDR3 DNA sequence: TGTGCCAGCAGCCAAGGGCCCGGGGCTGGAAACACCATATATTTT.

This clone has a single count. The CDR3 sequence: CASSREQGREAFF. CDR3 nucleotides: TGTGCCAGCAGCCGTGAGCAGGGCCGTGAAGCTTTCTTT. The J gene is TRBJ1-1, the V gene TRBV5-4; possibly TRBD1 for D (5 bases). Trimming removed 4 bases from V and 7 bases from J, with 14 bases in between. This CDR3 spans 13 amino acids. Germline V gives CDR1 SGHNT, CDR2 YYREEE (reference sequence).

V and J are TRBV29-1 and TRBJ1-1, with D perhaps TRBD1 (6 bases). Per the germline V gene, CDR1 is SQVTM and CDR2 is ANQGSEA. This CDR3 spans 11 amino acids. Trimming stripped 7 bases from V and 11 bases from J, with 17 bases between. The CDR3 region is CSAADDRWAFF. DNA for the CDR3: TGCAGCGCTGCCGACGACAGGTGGGCTTTCTTT.